This TCR beta chain was recovered during a study of metastatic and nonmetastatic thyroid tumors. Study overall: Across blood and tumor or nodule tissue, repertoires from malignant and benign thyroid patients were compared with one another. Study results and caveats: Compared with benign nodules, malignant thyroid tumors were reported to have significantly higher TCR beta diversity in both blood and tumor.

This clone was detected many times. What it binds is unknown. Until they underwent thyroid surgery, no patient had received any treatment. Authors' processing steps: A distant-metastasis classifier for papillary thyroid cancer was built using CDR3 differences across clinicopathological groups. TCRdb reanalyzed the PCR reads via MiXCR. These V and J calls derive from TCRdb rather than the authors' analysis. The table has approximately 23,000 clones, about 21% seen once; the top ten hold 70% to 75%. This receptor was obtained from a male donor with papillary thyroid cancer or a benign thyroid nodule (not recorded which). Some clones in this sample may be carry-over from other donors' samples. Sequenced material: blood.

The CDR3 spells CASSPGSNYGYTF. CDR3 DNA sequence: TGTGCCAGCTCACCGGGGTCTAACTATGGCTACACCTTC. The chain couples TRBV18 to TRBJ1-2; D unresolved. Deletions cut 3 bases from V and 0 bases from J, with 5 bases between. Germline V CDR1 and CDR2: KGHSH, LQKENI. The CDR3 is 13 residues long.